This T cell receptor (beta chain) came from a study of T cell responses to AZD1222 COVID-19 vaccine. Study-wide points: At baseline, seropositivity was found in only six or seven AZD1222 recipients. It was only after the peak T cell response that any repertoires were sampled.

As to this clone: Its antigen is unidentified.

Produced via immunoSEQ multiplex PCR; TCRdb's table is partial and in-frame only. In the table there are about 120,000 clones, about 90% of which are singletons. The clonotype comes from an adult in good health. Source: peripheral blood, taken on day 0 of AZD1222 vaccination.

CDR3 nucleotides: TGTGCCAGCAGTGAAGAACAGCTATCTAACTATGGCTACACCTTC. It is translated as CASSEEQLSNYGYTF. This sequence joins TRBV2 and TRBJ1-2; no reliable D call. The germline V gene has CDR1 SNHLY and CDR2 FYNNEI. With 1 base removed from V and 0 bases from J, the gap between germline ends came to 9 bases. This CDR3 has 15 amino acids.